This T cell receptor (beta chain) was documented in a study of shared clonotypes between healthy human individuals. Study details: Plates per donor: three CD4 naive, three CD4 memory, two CD8 naive, one CD8 memory.

For this clone: The antigen remains unidentified.

Regarding the study as a whole: Generally, estimated richness proved larger in naive subsets than it did in memory subsets. At large depth, rarefaction still showed sorted-subset sequencing to be incomplete.

CD45RO-negative cells were positively selected for CCR7, leaving out terminally differentiated effector memory CD45RA+ cells. Donors were healthy HIV-negative adults without recent acute infections or vaccinations. Profiling relied on immunoSEQ multiplex PCR, and the TCRdb table lists in-frame clones only, not all of them. The sample consists of over 2 million clones, about 94% of them appearing once. The V end lost 5 bases, the J end lost 4 bases, and 11 bases lay between the germline ends. Per germline, CDR1 LNHNV and CDR2 YYDKDF (reference sequence). The CDR3 is 13 residues long. The genes are TRBV15 and TRBJ1-1; D is unresolved. The sample consisted of naive CD8+ T cells sorted from blood. The origin of this receptor is a man aged 18 to 30 in good health. The CDR3 loop is CATSREVGTEAFF. The CDR3 DNA reads as TGTGCCACCAGCCGGGAGGTAGGCACTGAAGCTTTCTTT.